The 17 T cell receptor beta chains reported below all come from one sample, sequenced in a study of blood T cell repertoires in COVID-19. Measured with immunoSEQ multiplex PCR; TCRdb has only the in-frame clones, and not every one. The data contain about 670,000 clones, about 90% of them singletons. Input material: peripheral blood. The receptors come from a woman aged 18 to 35 with acute or convalescent COVID-19.

V is TRBV29-1 and J is TRBJ1-2; the match to TRBD1 covers 7 bases. Germline lookup yields CDR1 SQVTM and CDR2 ANQGSEA. The CDR3 runs 13 residues. V gave up 4 bases and J gave up 5 bases; unmatched junction bases: 7. CDR3 protein: CSVADRSPYGYTF. The CDR3 DNA reads as TGCAGCGTTGCGGACAGGTCCCCGTATGGCTACACCTTC.

The chain uses TRBV5-1 and TRBJ1-1, with D perhaps matching TRBD1 (5 bases). The CDR3 length is 14 residues. CDR1 is SGHRS and CDR2 is YFSETQ in the germline V gene. V dropped 0 bases and J dropped 9 bases, with 15 bases sitting between them. DNA for the CDR3: TGCGCCAGCAGCTTGGATACACCGGGACTTCAAGCTTTCTTT. Protein product: CASSLDTPGLQAFF.

CDR3 DNA sequence: TGTGCCACCAGTGCGACAGGGGGAGGCGAAAAACTGTTTTTT. It specifies CATSATGGGEKLFF. J is TRBJ1-4 and V is TRBV24-1; 9 bases line up with TRBD1. V lost 5 bases, J lost 8 bases, and 5 bases stayed unmatched. Germline assignment: CDR1 KGHDR and CDR2 SFDVKD. This CDR3 is 14 amino acids long.

The rearrangement links TRBV24-1 to TRBJ1-2; no reliable D call. The germline V gene has CDR1 KGHDR and CDR2 SFDVKD. The CDR3 sequence is 15 residues long. The germline V and J ends were trimmed by 3 bases and 3 bases, with 13 bases remaining between them. The CDR3: CATSDPTLEDYGYTF. In nucleotides, the CDR3 is TGTGCCACCAGTGATCCTACCCTGGAGGACTATGGCTACACCTTC.

V usage is TRBV19 and J usage is TRBJ2-3; D perhaps matches TRBD1 (5 bases). Germline-derived CDR1 and CDR2 are LNHDA and SQIVND (reference sequence). V shed 10 bases and J shed 3 bases, with 26 bases lying between them. The CDR3 extends over 17 amino acids. DNA of the CDR3: TGTGCCACCGGAGATCGGGCCAGGGCATTGAGAACAGATACGCAGTATTTT. Translating it yields CATGDRARALRTDTQYF.

To note about this clone: In the same sample, other DNA sequences code for this CDR3. This sequence joins TRBV7-3 and TRBJ2-1; the D gene is possibly TRBD2 (6 bases). Trimming took 0 bases from V and 0 from J, leaving 6 bases between them. The length of the CDR3 is 15 residues. Germline lookup yields CDR1 SGHTA and CDR2 FQGTGA. In DNA form, the CDR3 reads TGTGCCAGCAGCTTAACGGGGGGCTCCTACAATGAGCAGTTCTTC. Amino acids: CASSLTGGSYNEQFF.

The J gene is TRBJ1-5, the V gene TRBV30, with 7 nucleotides matching TRBD1. The CDR3 contains 14 residues. The germline V gene has CDR1 GTSNPN and CDR2 SVGIG (reference sequence). Unmatched junction bases numbered 3, after V lost 1 base and J lost 3 bases. CDR3 in DNA: TGTGCCTGGAGTGCGGGACAGAACAATCAGCCCCAGCATTTT. Encoded protein: CAWSAGQNNQPQHF.

The rearrangement uses TRBV18 and TRBJ1-1; 11 positions match TRBD1. J was trimmed by 2 bases and V by 4 bases; bases with no gene match: 6. The CDR3 has 16 amino acids. CDR1 and CDR2 (germline): KGHSH, LQKENI. The CDR3 region has the DNA TGTGCCAGCTCACTAACCGGGACAGGGGGAAACACTGAAGCTTTCTTT. Protein product: CASSLTGTGGNTEAFF.

The chain is built from TRBV9 and TRBJ1-1, with TRBD1 matching 9 bases. V lost 4 bases, J lost 5 bases, and 15 bases stayed unmatched. Germline V gene sequence: CDR1 SGDLS, CDR2 YYNGEE. This CDR3 region has 17 residues. CDR3 nucleotide sequence: TGTGCCAGCAGCCCCCGCTTGGGGGGACAGGGCCGGACTGAAGCTTTCTTT. This gives the protein CASSPRLGGQGRTEAFF.

V is TRBV11-3 and J is TRBJ1-2; perhaps TRBD1 as D (6 bases). V was shortened by 4 bases and J by 8 bases, with 14 bases between the two germline ends. This CDR3 region has 13 residues. Germline CDR1 SGHNT, CDR2 YENEEA. The CDR3 bases are TGTGCCAGCAGCTCCCGACAGGAAGAAGGCTACACCTTC. As protein: CASSSRQEEGYTF.

V and J are TRBV28 and TRBJ2-2; D is ambiguous. The germline V and J ends were trimmed by 6 bases and 8 bases, with 10 bases remaining between them. This CDR3 is 12 amino acids long. Germline V lookup: CDR1 MDHEN, CDR2 SYDVKM. The CDR3 coding sequence is TGTGCCAGCAGAAACAGAATGGGGGAGCTGTTTTTT. Protein sequence: CASRNRMGELFF.

The CDR3 DNA sequence: TGTGCCAGCAGTTATACGGGGAGTAATCAGCCCCAGCATTTT. Translated: CASSYTGSNQPQHF. The rearrangement joins TRBV6-5 to TRBJ1-5; D unresolved. Trimming cost V 3 bases and J 4 bases, with 10 bases left between them. This CDR3 is 14 amino acids long. Looked up from germline, CDR1 is MNHEY and CDR2 is SVGAGI.

This clone occurred a few times. The genes are TRBV12-3 or TRBV12-4 and TRBJ2-5, with TRBD1 matching over 9 bases. Trimming cost V 6 bases and J 3 bases; bases outside gene matches: 2. This CDR3 has 13 amino acids. CDR3 amino acids: CASRRQGEETQYF. The CDR3 DNA reads TGTGCCAGCAGGAGACAGGGGGAAGAGACCCAGTACTTC.

The chain joins TRBV4-3 to TRBJ2-1, with TRBD2 as a possible D gene (6 bases). From germline, CDR1 is LGHNA and CDR2 YSLEER. Trimming stripped 4 bases from V and 0 bases from J, with 16 bases between. The CDR3 consists of 17 residues. DNA for the CDR3: TGCGCCAGCAGCCCCTCGGGAGCATCCAGCTCCTACAATGAGCAGTTCTTC. This translates into CASSPSGASSSYNEQFF.

This clone was seen more than once but under ten times. The J gene is TRBJ1-6, the V gene TRBV27; no definite D call. Germline CDR1 MNHEY, CDR2 SMNVEV (reference sequence). The CDR3 has 18 amino acids. The V and J ends lost 4 bases and 8 bases respectively, with 24 bases between them. CDR3 in amino acids: CASSSRYKLGRLDSPLHF. CDR3 DNA sequence: TGTGCCAGCAGTTCCCGTTACAAACTCGGGAGGCTAGATTCACCCCTCCACTTT.

On this clone itself: Other DNA sequences in the sample encode the same CDR3. The chain joins TRBV7-9 to TRBJ1-2; D is uncertain. The ends were cut back, 0 bases at V and 4 bases at J, with 6 bases in the middle. The CDR3 runs to 13 residues. Germline-derived CDR1 and CDR2 are SEHNR and FQNEAQ (reference sequence). DNA of the CDR3: TGTGCCAGCAGCTTAGCTGGGAGCTATGGCTACACCTTC. Amino acids: CASSLAGSYGYTF.

The rearrangement joins TRBV19 to TRBJ1-2, with 7 nucleotides matching TRBD1. The CDR3 is made up of 15 amino acids. Per the germline V gene, CDR1 is LNHDA and CDR2 is SQIVND (reference sequence). V shed 5 bases, J shed 5 bases, and the junction held 11 bases outside the gene matches. The CDR3 loop reads CASSPSRTGVYGYTF. CDR3 sequence (DNA): TGTGCCAGTAGTCCGTCCCGGACAGGCGTTTATGGCTACACCTTC.